The sequence of this T cell receptor (beta chain) was determined in a study of cytomegalovirus exposure and HLA in healthy donors (dated 2017 in TCRdb). Some background on the complete study: In an earlier analysis of some 550 of the donors, 276 Gb of sequence data and 90 million to 120 million unique TCR beta sequences from roughly 180 million T cells were reported. About 330 gigabases of sequencing data and around 85 million unique TCR sequences made up an early release that covered 500 to 650 HLA-typed donors. The genetic ancestry cluster associated with self-reported Caucasian donors included around four fifths of the roughly 400 genotyped donors. The aim of the study was to test whether cataloging public T cell receptors could identify signatures of past pathogen exposure. The T cell repertoires of about 700 subjects were profiled by immunosequencing and related to cytomegalovirus serostatus. Besides the first cohort of 500 to 700 subjects, a separate validation cohort made up of 120 different subjects was used. To predict cytomegalovirus infection status, the study combined high-throughput TCR immunosequencing, statistical association of individual TCRs with disease status, and machine learning. A later analysis re-analyzed previously published TCR beta repertoires from roughly 690 donors and added high-resolution HLA genotyping to study TCR occurrence patterns. In the later analysis, no new phenotypic data were used to find candidate immune exposures; instead, reliance was placed on TCR beta sequences and their occurrence across donors. An earlier analysis of roughly 580 of the donors used high-throughput TCR beta sequencing to judge whether each TCR beta V gene segment behaved as functional or pseudogenic. Alongside the repertoire data, information on donor age, sex, ethnicity and CMV serostatus was compiled. Genome-wide SNP genotypes for about three fifths of the 666 donors were used in a later genetic analysis, which treated that subset as a discovery cohort. All discovery cohort repertoires had been generated on a single sequencing platform. HLA typing covered class I and class II loci at four-digit resolution. The number of donors typed differed by locus, with about 629-630 for A, B, C, DRB1 and DQB1, 522 for DQA1, nearly 610 for DPA1, and around 450 for DPB1. About 5 DR-DQ haplotypes were handled as single units for association and clustering, since linkage in the cohort was strong. On average, approximately 250,000 unique TCR beta nucleotide sequences were sequenced per donor among more than 350 genotyped donors of the cohort, with roughly 18% of those sequences being non-productive. The investigation overall reported the following: In an earlier analysis of fewer than 700 of the donors, most TCR beta V segments appeared in productive rearrangements about 87% or about 30% of the time, broadly matching IMGT annotations. Because some donors lacked HLA typing at each locus, the association tests relied only on the typed subset. Some IMGT-functional V segments, including TRBV6-2 and TRBV6-3, could not be distinguished by the 87-base-pair reads and were therefore excluded. For the cohort, immune exposure information was limited to CMV serostatus. A later analysis found that TCR association rates varied across HLA loci, with DRB1 alleles showing the most associated TCRs and HLA-C alleles the fewest. A later genetic analysis reported fewer N-insertions in productive TCRs among donors in an Asian-associated ancestry cluster than the roughly 700-donor mean. A cluster of highly shared sequence variants was judged likely to be a technical artifact of the sequencing pipeline. The earlier analysis of approximately 590 of the donors excluded approximately 17 rarely observed V segments, including chromosome 9 orphons, because counts were too low. In a later genetic analysis, a missense DCLRE1C variant was associated with V-gene and J-gene trimming of TCR beta chains, and the association was replicated in an independent cohort. The authors suggested that the approach could potentially be generalized to other disease states and immunological phenotypes. A further reported finding was that TCR beta sequences accurately predicted the HLA-A and HLA-B alleles for most subjects in the first cohort. A later analysis reported that several top co-occurrence clusters appeared linked to parvovirus B19, influenza, CMV and Epstein-Barr virus. Linkage disequilibrium might explain the correlated functional status among segregating V segments, but an unknown experimental factor could not be excluded. This cohort had only TCR beta chains sequenced, and the lack of alpha or paired-chain data limited which features could be detected. A later analysis found that most CMV-associated TCR beta chains appeared HLA-restricted, with HLA associations seemingly driven largely by CMV exposure. In a later analysis, more than 15,000 TCR beta sequences were associated with specific HLA alleles at a false discovery rate of 0.05. In vitro tests confirmed that a few of the cytomegalovirus-associated TCR beta chains recognize cytomegalovirus antigens. When HLA alleles, especially DR and DQ, strongly co-occurred, attributing TCR associations to individual alleles was difficult. The presence/absence analyses assumed that sequencing depth was roughly uniform across donors, and that assumption may not be true. Cytomegalovirus status was reported to be diagnosed by the classifier with high specificity and sensitivity in both the original and validation cohorts. Across donors, most TCR sequences were observed very rarely, whereas some public TCRs were present in many individuals. The study gave a list of some 150 TCR beta chains associated with cytomegalovirus. Compared with equally common non-associated chains, HLA-associated TCR beta chains in a later analysis were more clonally expanded and had lower generation probabilities.

With respect to this clone: This receptor's antigen is unknown. No much larger clone is present one base from it, and per-base qualities are unavailable.

The cohort comprised 550 to 700 healthy bone marrow donors. Cohort members were all nominally healthy when sampled, although unrecorded immune exposures were likely present. The donor tested CMV seropositive and was one of the 289 seropositive cohort members. Every donor gave a peripheral blood sample, and the peripheral blood mononuclear cells from that sample were used for TCR beta sequencing. Genomic DNA was extracted from the blood cell samples with the Qiagen DNeasy Blood Extraction Kit. The library was built by means of the immunoSEQ multiplex PCR assay. For the multiplex PCR, a mixture combining 60 forward primers for TCR Vbeta segments and 13 reverse primers for TCR Jbeta segments was used. A multiplex PCR assay on genomic DNA amplified the CDR3 region of rearranged TCR beta genes. The amplified TCR beta libraries were sequenced on the Illumina HiSeq System as 87-base-pair reads. Per the original workflow: A later analysis counted approximately 74 million unique TCR beta chains across the 550 to 750 repertoires, and around 9.9 million of these chains were shared by at least two donors. A nearest-neighbor algorithm error-corrected the raw reads and collapsed the reads into unique sequences, merging closely related sequences to remove PCR and sequencing errors. To assign V, D and J gene segments, CDR3 sequences were aligned to IMGT reference sequences. For a sequence to be retained, a match of at least six nucleotides was required to both a V gene segment and a J gene segment. Rearrangements were called productive when the CDR3 lacked stop codons and stayed in frame with V and J; all others were non-productive. CDR3 was defined according to IMGT convention as the region running from the second conserved V-encoded cysteine to the conserved J-encoded phenylalanine. The earlier analysis of 450 to 750 of the donors excluded any sequence lacking an unambiguous match to a single V gene segment. In an earlier analysis of around 590 of the donors, a V segment was called functional when productive rearrangements were above 56.7%, and segregating when the standard deviation between donors exceeded 5%. A statistical classification framework was built to diagnose cytomegalovirus status from the catalog of TCR beta chain sequences. In a later analysis, TCR nucleotide sequences were compared against IMGT/GENE-DB human TR gene sequences so that V and J genes could be assigned. The TCRdist pipeline was used in a later analysis to assign CDR3 sequences and most-parsimonious VDJ recombination scenarios. A later analysis defined each TCR beta chain by its CDR3 amino acid sequence plus V-gene family, and excluded reads lacking a unique V-gene family. To address suspected cross-contamination and a sequencing artifact, a later analysis removed a few hundred highly shared, low-generation-probability nucleotide sequences. A later analysis calculated a clonal expansion index for each public chain from normalized within-repertoire ranks of inferred template counts. Generation probabilities in a later analysis came from a VDJ recombination model fitted to out-of-frame rearrangements, and those results were checked against IGoR. In a later analysis, TCR-TCR, TCR-HLA and TCR-CMV co-occurrence was scored with hypergeometric tests, and a repertoire-size bias correction was applied to TCR pairs. To estimate false discovery rates, a later analysis permuted the HLA or CMV assignments 20 times. In a later analysis, co-occurring TCRs were grouped using DBSCAN, and TCRdist sequence similarity was added for clustering within HLA-allele-positive subsets. Co-occurrence clustering excluded repertoires with fewer than 30,000 or more than 120,000 public chains, plus five with anomalous nucleotide sharing. Here the immuneACCESS table is served through TCRdb, limited to in-frame sequences with V and J called. Missing clones are a known gap in these copies; in checked studies unresolved V genes cover under half, and the rest lacks a known reason. The V and J calls and clone size come from that table; D and trimming were worked out from the DNA. This sample has about 140,000 clones in its table, and over 60% of those were observed once. Under 7.5% of the sample rests with the top ten.

V trim: 2 bases; J trim: 5 bases; unmatched bases: 4. The cysteine opens and the phenylalanine closes a CDR3 of 15 amino acids. Of all the DNA, just the CDR3 is kept, 45 bases in frame from base 1. CDR1 and CDR2 (SGHRS, YFSETQ) derive from the germline V gene. The sequence derives from a man aged 40-49 years in good health and CMV-seropositive. The sample consisted of PBMCs. This chain is built from TRBV5-1 and TRBJ2-1; 10 of the junction bases match TRBD2. The DNA sequence follows: TGCGCCAGCAGCTTCGGTAGCGGGGGGAACAATGAGCAGTTCTTC. Translated, it reads CASSFGSGGNNEQFF.